The 17 T cell receptor beta chains given below trace back to one sample, sequenced in a study of cytomegalovirus exposure and HLA in healthy donors. The study ran its PCR with 60 Vbeta and 13 Jbeta primers. The table came from immunoSEQ multiplex PCR; TCRdb's copy has only in-frame clones and leaves some out. This repertoire shows about 120,000 clones, 75% to 85% found once; its top ten account for 7.5% to 9%. The sequenced material came from PBMCs. These receptors all come from a female donor in good health and CMV-seropositive.

This chain joins TRBV6-5 and TRBJ1-3, with D possibly matching TRBD1 (6 bases). This CDR3 spans 14 amino acids. V gave up 6 bases and J gave up 2 bases, with 11 bases separating them. Germline CDR1 and CDR2: MNHEY and SVGAGI. CDR3 nucleotides: TGTGCCAGCAGGTCGACAGGAGCTGGAAACACCATATATTTT. Protein sequence: CASRSTGAGNTIYF.

The CDR3 protein is CASSLGTSGRQETQYF. CDR3 in DNA: TGTGCCAGCAGCCTCGGGACTAGCGGGCGACAAGAGACCCAGTACTTC. The rearrangement uses TRBV7-3 and TRBJ2-5, with TRBD2 matching over 12 bases. The ends lost 5 bases at V and 2 bases at J; junction bases unmatched: 6. CDR1 is SGHTA, CDR2 FQGTGA, per germline. CDR3 length: 16 amino acids.

The chain links TRBV20-1 to TRBJ1-2; D remains unclear. Trimming cost V 5 bases and J 3 bases, with 7 bases left between them. Germline V gene lookup returns CDR1 DFQATT and CDR2 SNEGSKA (reference sequence). This CDR3 is built from 11 residues. CDR3 nucleotide sequence: TGCAGTGCTCCCGACTACTATGGCTACACCTTC. Amino acids: CSAPDYYGYTF.

The chain employs TRBV6-5 and TRBJ2-7, with D possibly being TRBD1 (6 bases). V was pared by 8 bases and J by 4 bases, with 21 bases between. In germline, CDR1 is MNHEY, CDR2 SVGAGI. The CDR3 consists of 15 residues. The DNA for the CDR3 is TGTGCCAGCTCGGACACAGGACAGCTAAAGTACGAGCAGTACTTC. This encodes CASSDTGQLKYEQYF.

V usage is TRBV5-1 and J usage is TRBJ2-7; possibly TRBD1 for D (6 bases). Germline V gene lookup returns CDR1 SGHRS and CDR2 YFSETQ. V was clipped by 2 bases and J by 0 bases, with 24 bases between them. The CDR3 totals 19 residues. The CDR3: CASSFLFTGSVVGSYEQYF. CDR3 sequence (DNA): TGCGCCAGCAGCTTTTTGTTTACAGGGTCGGTCGTAGGCTCCTACGAGCAGTACTTC.

The genes are TRBV7-8 and TRBJ1-5, with D tentatively TRBD1 (5 bases). The V gene lost 7 bases and the J gene lost 6 bases, with 10 bases spanning the gap. Germline V gene sequence: CDR1 SGHVS, CDR2 FQNEAQ. The CDR3 contains 12 residues. CDR3: CASKGVGQPQHF. CDR3 bases: TGTGCCAGCAAAGGGGTCGGTCAGCCCCAGCATTTT.

The chain employs TRBV4-2 and TRBJ2-7; maybe TRBD2 (6 bases). The germline gives CDR1 LGHNA, CDR2 YNFKEQ. V lost 1 base and J 3 bases, leaving 10 bases between the germline ends. This CDR3 is 14 amino acids long. CDR3 sequence (DNA): TGTGCCAGCAGCCAAGTTAGCGGAGACTACGAGCAGTACTTC. This encodes CASSQVSGDYEQYF.

The sample holds a few counts of this clone. V usage is TRBV9 and J usage is TRBJ2-5; 8 bases match TRBD2. Germline V gives CDR1 SGDLS, CDR2 YYNGEE. The junction had 6 bases not matched to a gene; V was cut back by 1 base and J by 4 bases. The CDR3 runs to 15 residues. The CDR3 is CASSVIGGGLETQYF. CDR3 sequence (DNA): TGTGCCAGCAGCGTAATCGGGGGGGGCCTAGAGACCCAGTACTTC. The variable domain in full, completed from reference TRBV9 and TRBJ2-5, reads DSGVTQTPKHLITATGQRVTLRCSPRSGDLSVYWYQQSLDQGLQFLIQYYNGEERAKGNILERFSAQQFPDLHSELNLSSLELGDSALYFCASSVIGGGLETQYFGPGTRLLVL.

The rearrangement links TRBV11-1 to TRBJ1-6, with TRBD1 matching 11 bases. Trimming took 6 bases from V and 8 from J; bases not matched to a gene: 9. The CDR3 covers 16 residues. Germline V gene sequence: CDR1 SGHAT, CDR2 FQDESV (reference sequence). The CDR3 bases are TGTGCCAGCAGTTTACTAGGACAGGGGGCATATTCACCCCTCCACTTT. This gives the protein CASSLLGQGAYSPLHF.

V usage is TRBV10-2 and J usage is TRBJ2-5; 10 bases fit TRBD2. With V trimmed by 3 bases and J by 6 bases, 7 bases remained unmatched. This CDR3 is 15 amino acids long. CDR1 and CDR2 from the germline V gene are WSHSY and SAAADI. For the CDR3, the DNA is TGCGCCAGCAGTGAACCTAGCGGGGGTTTGAAGACCCAGTACTTC. It specifies CASSEPSGGLKTQYF.

V and J are TRBV4-2 and TRBJ2-1; TRBD2 agrees at 7 bases. Germline CDR1 reads LGHNA; CDR2 reads YNFKEQ. The J segment lost 6 bases and the V segment lost 1 base, leaving 3 bases of the junction unmatched. The CDR3 consists of 14 residues. The CDR3 bases are TGTGCCAGCAGCCAAGTGGGGAGGGGCAATGAGCAGTTCTTC. This codes for CASSQVGRGNEQFF.

V gene TRBV15 combines with J gene TRBJ1-3; a weak D match, TRBD1 (5 bases). This CDR3 comprises 17 residues. V lost 2 bases and J 4 bases, leaving 18 bases between the germline ends. In germline, CDR1 is LNHNV, CDR2 YYDKDF (reference sequence). CDR3 coding DNA: TGTGCCACCAGCAGATCCAAAACATTGCAGGGAGGAAACACCATATATTTT. Protein sequence: CATSRSKTLQGGNTIYF.

This chain connects TRBV5-6 to TRBJ1-2, with D tentatively TRBD1 (6 bases). From germline, CDR1 is SGHDT and CDR2 YYEEEE. The length of the CDR3 is 15 residues. Trimming shortened V by 4 bases and J by 4 bases, and 17 bases separated the two germline ends. The CDR3 is CASSILQGFGYGYTF. The CDR3, as DNA: TGTGCCAGCAGCATCTTACAGGGATTTGGCTATGGCTACACCTTC.

The V call is TRBV27, the J call TRBJ1-2; maybe TRBD1 (6 bases). The CDR3 runs to 17 residues. V gave up 0 bases and J gave up 6 bases, with 20 bases separating them. The germline V gene has CDR1 MNHEY and CDR2 SMNVEV (reference sequence). The CDR3 region is CASSLSYPTGLVDGYTF. The CDR3 DNA sequence: TGTGCCAGCAGTTTATCATACCCCACAGGGTTGGTGGATGGCTACACCTTC.

This rearrangement joins TRBV2 to TRBJ2-1, with 8 bases fitting TRBD2. The CDR3 has 16 residues. Trimming took 3 bases from V and 2 from J; bases not matched to a gene: 6. Germline V CDR1 and CDR2: SNHLY, FYNNEI. CDR3 amino acids: CASSDSTGGTYNEQFF. The CDR3 DNA reads as TGTGCCAGCAGTGATTCAACGGGGGGGACCTACAATGAGCAGTTCTTC.

This clone appeared a single time. The chain recombines TRBV2 with TRBJ1-1; no firm D call. CDR3 length equals 11 residues. V lost 4 bases and J 6 bases, leaving 6 bases between the germline ends. From germline, CDR1 is SNHLY and CDR2 FYNNEI. Here the CDR3 reads CASSVQAEAFF. The CDR3 nucleotides read TGTGCCAGCAGTGTGCAGGCTGAAGCTTTCTTT. The full variable domain, completed using reference TRBV2 and TRBJ1-1, is EPEVTQTPSHQVTQMGQEVILRCVPISNHLYFYWYRQILGQKVEFLVSFYNNEISEKSEIFDDQFSVERPDGSNFTLKIRSTKLEDSAMYFCASSVQAEAFFGQGTRLTVV.

This chain connects TRBV4-1 to TRBJ1-2; weak D call: TRBD1 (5 bases). The CDR3 extends over 15 amino acids. Per the germline V gene, CDR1 is MGHRA and CDR2 is YSYEKL. The ends were cut back, 1 base at V and 5 bases at J, with 14 bases in the middle. CDR3: CASSQGHTGSYGYTF. The CDR3 nucleotides are TGCGCCAGCAGCCAAGGGCACACAGGCTCTTATGGCTACACCTTC.